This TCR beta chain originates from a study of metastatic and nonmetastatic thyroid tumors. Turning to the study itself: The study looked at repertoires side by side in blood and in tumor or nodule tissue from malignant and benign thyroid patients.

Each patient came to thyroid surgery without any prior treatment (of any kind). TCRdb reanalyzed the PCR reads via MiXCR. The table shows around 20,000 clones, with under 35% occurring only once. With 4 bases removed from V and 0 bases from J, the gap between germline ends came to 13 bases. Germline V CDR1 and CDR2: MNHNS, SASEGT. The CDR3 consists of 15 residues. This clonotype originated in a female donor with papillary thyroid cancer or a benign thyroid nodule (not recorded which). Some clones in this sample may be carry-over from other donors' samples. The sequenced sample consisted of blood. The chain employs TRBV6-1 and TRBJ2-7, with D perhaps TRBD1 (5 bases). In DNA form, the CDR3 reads TGTGCCAGCAGTGCCCCGGGCCAGGGCTCCTACGAGCAGTACTTC. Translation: CASSAPGQGSYEQYF.